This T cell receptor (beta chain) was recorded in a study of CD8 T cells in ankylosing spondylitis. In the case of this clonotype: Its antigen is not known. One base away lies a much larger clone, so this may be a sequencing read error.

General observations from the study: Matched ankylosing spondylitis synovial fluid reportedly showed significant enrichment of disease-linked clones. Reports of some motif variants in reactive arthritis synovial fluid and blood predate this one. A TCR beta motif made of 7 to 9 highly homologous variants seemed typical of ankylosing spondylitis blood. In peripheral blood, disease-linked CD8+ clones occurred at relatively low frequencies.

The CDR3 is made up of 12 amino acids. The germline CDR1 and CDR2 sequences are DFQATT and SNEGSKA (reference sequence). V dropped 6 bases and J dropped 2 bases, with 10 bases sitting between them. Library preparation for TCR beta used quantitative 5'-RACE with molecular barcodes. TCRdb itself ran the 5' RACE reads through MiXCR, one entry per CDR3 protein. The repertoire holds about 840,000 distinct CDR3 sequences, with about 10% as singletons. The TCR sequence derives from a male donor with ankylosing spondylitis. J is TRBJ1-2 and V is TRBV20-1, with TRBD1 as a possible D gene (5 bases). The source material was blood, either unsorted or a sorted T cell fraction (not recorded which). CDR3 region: CSAMTENYGYTF. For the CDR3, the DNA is TGCAGTGCCATGACAGAGAACTATGGCTACACCTTC.